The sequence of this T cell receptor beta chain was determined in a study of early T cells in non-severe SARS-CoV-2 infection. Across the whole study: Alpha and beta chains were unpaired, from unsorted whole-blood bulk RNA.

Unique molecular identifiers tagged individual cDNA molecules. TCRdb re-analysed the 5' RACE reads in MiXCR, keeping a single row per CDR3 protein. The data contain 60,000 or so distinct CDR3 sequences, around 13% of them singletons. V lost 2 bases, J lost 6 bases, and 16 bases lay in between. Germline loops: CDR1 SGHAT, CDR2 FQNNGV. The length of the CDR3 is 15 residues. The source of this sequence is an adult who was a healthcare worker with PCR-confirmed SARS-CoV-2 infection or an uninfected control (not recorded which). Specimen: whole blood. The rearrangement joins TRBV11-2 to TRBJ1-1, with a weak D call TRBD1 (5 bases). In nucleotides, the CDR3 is TGTGCCAGCAGCTTATTAATTGGGGGTAGTTCTGAAGCTTTCTTT. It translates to CASSLLIGGSSEAFF.